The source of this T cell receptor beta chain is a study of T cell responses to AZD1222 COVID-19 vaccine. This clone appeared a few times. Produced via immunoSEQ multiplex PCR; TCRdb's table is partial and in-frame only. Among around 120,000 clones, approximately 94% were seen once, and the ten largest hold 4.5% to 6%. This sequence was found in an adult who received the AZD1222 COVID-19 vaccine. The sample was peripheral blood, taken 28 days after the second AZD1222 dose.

This chain's CDR3 is CATSRGRGRMNIQYF. DNA of the CDR3: TGTGCCACCAGCAGAGGGAGGGGGAGGATGAACATTCAGTACTTC. The chain couples TRBV15 to TRBJ2-4; D is possibly TRBD1 or TRBD2 (6 bases each). CDR1 LNHNV and CDR2 YYDKDF come from the germline V gene (reference sequence). V was cut by 1 base and J by 7 bases, with 14 bases left in between. The CDR3 is 15 residues long.